This T cell receptor (beta chain) was sequenced during a study of blood T cell repertoires in COVID-19. Study information: The United States, Italy and Spain provided the acute and convalescent COVID-19 samples.

Patients in Seattle were enrolled during active infection, then followed longitudinally. Profiled with immunoSEQ multiplex PCR; TCRdb holds only in-frame clones, not every one. The repertoire holds about 150,000 clones, with 70% to 90% as singletons. This TCR derives from an elderly man with COVID-19, enrolled during active disease. The sequenced sample was peripheral blood.

This chain's CDR3 is CATNRDRNSPLHF. The CDR3 coding sequence is TGTGCCACAAACCGGGACAGAAATTCACCCCTCCACTTT. This sequence joins TRBV19 and TRBJ1-6; 7 bases fit TRBD1. Germline CDR1 is LNHDA and CDR2 is SQIVND (reference sequence). The CDR3 has 13 amino acids. V lost 10 bases and J lost 7; bases outside the gene matches: 7.